This TCR beta chain was sequenced for a study of early T cells in non-severe SARS-CoV-2 infection. Individual cDNA molecules carried attached unique molecular identifiers. TCRdb used MiXCR to reprocess the 5' RACE reads, holding one entry per CDR3 protein. This table has 55,000 to 75,000 distinct CDR3 sequences, 12% appearing once. Per germline, CDR1 SGHRS and CDR2 YFSETQ. The CDR3 has 12 amino acids. Trimming shortened V by 2 bases and J by 4 bases, and 7 bases separated the two germline ends. There are a few counts of this clonotype. The chain carries TRBV5-1 and TRBJ2-7, with D uncertain. Sequencing used whole blood. The receptor comes from an adult who was a healthcare worker with PCR-confirmed SARS-CoV-2 infection or an uninfected control (not recorded which). The CDR3 is CASSFDFYEQYF. DNA of the CDR3: TGCGCCAGCAGCTTCGACTTTTACGAGCAGTACTTC.